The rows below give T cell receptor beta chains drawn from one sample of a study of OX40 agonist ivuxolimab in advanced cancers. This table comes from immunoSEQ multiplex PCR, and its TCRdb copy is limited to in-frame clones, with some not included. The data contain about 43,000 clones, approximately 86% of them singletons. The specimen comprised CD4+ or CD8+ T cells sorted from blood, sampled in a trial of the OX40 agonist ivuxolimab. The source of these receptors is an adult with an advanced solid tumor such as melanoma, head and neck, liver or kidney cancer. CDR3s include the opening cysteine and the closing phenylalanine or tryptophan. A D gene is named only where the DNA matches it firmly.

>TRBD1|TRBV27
CASSPHDGTGNEKLFF
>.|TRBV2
CASSEGQRTDTQYF
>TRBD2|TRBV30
CAWTTGRGASYNEQFF
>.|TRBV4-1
CASSQHTSNYEQYF
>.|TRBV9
CASTETGRGDGYTF
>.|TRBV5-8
CASSLKTGPNSNQPQHF
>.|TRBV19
CASTPLGYGNTEAFF
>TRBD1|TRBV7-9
CASAPGQGNPQHF
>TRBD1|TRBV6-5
CASSYSPDRGDYGYTF
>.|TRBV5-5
CASSPEAAGSYEQYF
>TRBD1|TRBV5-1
CASRGNSQGANYGYTF
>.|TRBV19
CASSPGTGPAYEQYF
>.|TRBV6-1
CASSEYKNEGRGQPQHF
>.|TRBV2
CASSEGRTTDTQYF